The sample holds a few counts of the clone carrying this TCR beta chain. What it binds is unknown. Trimming cost V 5 bases and J 6 bases, with 14 bases left between them. Looked up from germline, CDR1 is SSHAT and CDR2 is FNYEAQ (reference sequence). The CDR3 consists of 13 residues. Both 60 Vbeta primers and 13 Jbeta primers went into the PCR. Sequenced by immunoSEQ multiplex PCR; TCRdb stores in-frame clones only, minus some. This table has about 82,000 clones, more than 50% appearing once. This record belongs to a study of cytomegalovirus exposure and HLA in healthy donors. Points from the study as a whole: Presence/absence analyses treated sequencing depth as roughly uniform across donors.

This sequence joins TRBV7-7 and TRBJ2-7; D is perhaps TRBD1 (5 bases). Sequencing was carried out using PBMCs. The TCR originated in a woman between 40 and 50 years old in good health and CMV-seropositive. CDR3 nucleotides: TGTGCCAGCAGCGAGACAGTGGCCGTCGAGCAGTACTTC. Its translation is CASSETVAVEQYF.